The clone carrying this T cell receptor beta chain was detected only a few times. Germline CDR1 reads SGHTA; CDR2 reads FQGNSA. Germline trimming cut 5 bases from V and 6 bases from J; bases unmatched to any gene: 5. The CDR3 totals 13 residues. This sample was included in a study of patients and donors after allogeneic stem cell transplantation. MiXCR, run by TCRdb on the RT-PCR reads, gives a single entry per CDR3 protein. The sample holds approximately 27,000 distinct CDR3 sequences, about 8% seen once. Sequenced material: blood, either unsorted or a sorted T cell fraction (not recorded which). The clonotype originates from a human donor who was either an allogeneic HSCT recipient or a stem cell or donor lymphocyte infusion donor (not recorded which). It is not recorded whose cells these are; they may come from a transplant donor. The rearrangement uses TRBV7-2 and TRBJ2-3; TRBD2 matches at 7 bases. CDR3 residues: CASSERGGDTQYF. CDR3 coding DNA: TGTGCCAGCAGCGAGCGGGGTGGGGATACGCAGTATTTT.